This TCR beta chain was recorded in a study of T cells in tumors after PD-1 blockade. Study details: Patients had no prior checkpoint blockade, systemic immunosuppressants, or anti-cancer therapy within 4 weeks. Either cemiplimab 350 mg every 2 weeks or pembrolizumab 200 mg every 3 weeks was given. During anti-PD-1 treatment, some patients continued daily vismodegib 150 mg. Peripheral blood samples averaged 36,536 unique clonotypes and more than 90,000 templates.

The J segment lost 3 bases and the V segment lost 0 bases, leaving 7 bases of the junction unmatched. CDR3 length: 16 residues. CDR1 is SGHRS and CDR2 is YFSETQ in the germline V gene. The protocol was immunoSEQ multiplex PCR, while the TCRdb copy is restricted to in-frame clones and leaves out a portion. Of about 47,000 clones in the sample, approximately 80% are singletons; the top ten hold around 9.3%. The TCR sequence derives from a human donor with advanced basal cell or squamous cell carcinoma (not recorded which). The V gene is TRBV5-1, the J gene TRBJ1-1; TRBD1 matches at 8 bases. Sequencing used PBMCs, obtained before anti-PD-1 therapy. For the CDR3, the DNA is TGCGCCAGCAGCTTGGCCACGCAGGGGGCGGACACTGAAGCTTTCTTT. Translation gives CASSLATQGADTEAFF.